This passage covers 17 T cell receptor beta chains from one sample sequenced in a study of T cell responses to AZD1222 COVID-19 vaccine. The protocol was immunoSEQ multiplex PCR, while the TCRdb copy is restricted to in-frame clones and leaves out a portion. The data contain about 56,000 clones, over 75% of them singletons. Sample: peripheral blood, taken on day 0 of AZD1222 vaccination. The receptors were gathered from an adult in good health.

This chain joins TRBV6-4 and TRBJ2-1; D unclear. Germline-derived CDR1 and CDR2 are MRHNA and SNTAGT. The CDR3 sequence is 15 residues long. V shed 5 bases and J shed 8 bases, with 19 bases lying between them. CDR3 DNA: TGTGCCAGCAGTACCTCGGTCACCCCATCAGATGAGCAGTTCTTC. This codes for CASSTSVTPSDEQFF.

The chain has TRBV21-1 and TRBJ2-2. TRBV21-1 is classified as a pseudogene. This CDR3 is 12 amino acids long. CDR3 in DNA: TGTGCCAGCAGCAAAGACACCGGGGAGCTGTTTTTT. This codes for CASSKDTGELFF.

V usage is TRBV19 and J usage is TRBJ1-1; the match to TRBD1 covers 7 bases. Germline V CDR1 and CDR2: LNHDA, SQIVND (reference sequence). V lost 2 bases to trimming and J lost 7 bases; unmatched junction nucleotides: 7. This CDR3 comprises 14 residues. The CDR3 spells CASSIRQGLDEAFF. CDR3 DNA: TGTGCCAGTAGTATAAGACAGGGCTTAGATGAAGCTTTCTTT.

The CDR3 region has the DNA TGTGCCAGCTCACGAACCGGGACAGGAGCCTATGGCTACACCTTC. Translation gives CASSRTGTGAYGYTF. The chain couples TRBV18 to TRBJ1-2; 8 nucleotides agree with TRBD1. This CDR3 region has 15 residues. The ends lost 4 bases at V and 4 bases at J; junction bases unmatched: 8. Germline CDR1 KGHSH, CDR2 LQKENI.

The chain recombines TRBV6-5 with TRBJ1-2; D gene ambiguous. V dropped 2 bases and J dropped 5 bases, with 12 bases sitting between them. CDR1 and CDR2 (germline): MNHEY, SVGAGI. The CDR3 extends over 14 amino acids. CDR3 sequence reads: CASSYGENYYGYTF. Written as DNA, the CDR3 is TGTGCCAGCAGTTACGGTGAAAACTATTATGGCTACACCTTC.

Regarding this clone: Its ends do not fully match the called genes, so a read error is possible. The chain is built from TRBV7-7 and TRBJ2-2; D is unresolved. The CDR3 loop spans 13 amino acids. Germline values: CDR1 SSHAT, CDR2 FNYEAQ (reference sequence). The CDR3 sequence: CASSQLNTGELFF. CDR3 nucleotides: TGTGCTAGCAGCCAATTGAACACCGGGGAGCTGTTTTTT. Supplemented by reference TRBV7-7 and TRBJ2-2, the full variable domain reads GAGVSQSPRYKVTKRGQDVTLRCDPISSHATLYWYQQALGQGPEFLTYFNYEAQPDKSGLPSDRFSAERPEGSISTLTIQRTEQRDSAMYRCASSQLNTGELFFGEGSRLTVL.

The rearrangement links TRBV11-3 to TRBJ1-1; TRBD1 is a possible D gene (6 bases). The CDR3 is 13 amino acids. Trimming pared 6 bases from V and 1 base from J, leaving 9 bases between. The germline V gene encodes CDR1 SGHNT and CDR2 YENEEA. Written as DNA, the CDR3 is TGTGCCAGCAGTCTGGGACAGAACACTGAAGCTTTCTTT. Encoded protein: CASSLGQNTEAFF.

This rearrangement joins TRBV21-1 to TRBJ1-2. TRBV21-1 is a known pseudogene. The CDR3 is 17 residues long. CDR3 nucleotides: TGTGCCAGCAGCAGGCTGGGGGGTGCTTCGGGATGGGATGGCTACACCTTC. Amino acids: CASSRLGGASGWDGYTF.

The V and J genes are TRBV19 and TRBJ1-2; D is undetermined. Trimming left V 3 bases short and J 3 bases short, with 14 bases between. This CDR3 contains 15 residues. CDR1 is LNHDA, CDR2 SQIVND, per germline (reference sequence). CDR3 bases: TGTGCCAGTAGTATGGGCGGTTCCGTTTACTATGGCTACACCTTC. This gives the protein CASSMGGSVYYGYTF.

This clone has just a few counts. The rearrangement uses TRBV1 and TRBJ2-7; the D call in the table, TRBD2, was not verified against the DNA. TRBV1 is reported as a pseudogene. The CDR3 has 15 amino acids. CDR3 amino acids: CTSRDAGRSSYEQYF. In nucleotides, the CDR3 is TGCACCAGCAGGGACGCGGGGAGGAGCTCCTACGAGCAGTACTTC.

The chain employs TRBV18 and TRBJ1-2, with 7 bases identical to TRBD1. Trimming removed 3 bases from V and 0 bases from J; junction bases left unmatched: 13. Germline V gives CDR1 KGHSH, CDR2 LQKENI. This CDR3 region has 18 residues. Here the CDR3 DNA reads TGTGCCAGCTCACCTTTTCGGGACAGCGGTCCCCCTAACTATGGCTACACCTTC. As protein: CASSPFRDSGPPNYGYTF.

This rearrangement joins TRBV6-5 to TRBJ1-1; D gene uncertain. The CDR3 sequence is 15 residues long. V lost 0 bases and J lost 1, with 9 bases in between. Germline CDR1 MNHEY, CDR2 SVGAGI. The CDR3 here is CASSYSAERNTEAFF. Here the CDR3 DNA reads TGTGCCAGCAGTTACTCGGCGGAGAGGAACACTGAAGCTTTCTTT.

The V call is TRBV9, the J call TRBJ2-3; possibly TRBD1 for D (6 bases). The CDR3 has 14 residues. The germline CDR1 and CDR2 sequences are SGDLS and YYNGEE. V was cut by 3 bases and J by 3 bases, with 11 bases left in between. CDR3 protein: CASSGSTGTDTQYF. The CDR3 DNA reads TGTGCCAGCAGCGGTTCAACAGGGACAGATACGCAGTATTTT. Complete variable domain (other parts from reference TRBV9 and TRBJ2-3): DSGVTQTPKHLITATGQRVTLRCSPRSGDLSVYWYQQSLDQGLQFLIQYYNGEERAKGNILERFSAQQFPDLHSELNLSSLELGDSALYFCASSGSTGTDTQYFGPGTRLTVL.

The chain has TRBV7-9 and TRBJ2-7, with a possible D match to TRBD2 (5 bases). Germline-derived CDR1 and CDR2 are SEHNR and FQNEAQ (reference sequence). V lost 5 bases to trimming and J lost 3 bases, with 11 bases between them. There are 13 residues in the CDR3. Written as DNA, the CDR3 is TGTGCCAGCAGCCCGAGGGCTGGCTACGAGCAGTACTTC. Its translation is CASSPRAGYEQYF.

The V gene is TRBV18, the J gene TRBJ2-7; D might be TRBD1 (6 bases). The germline gives CDR1 KGHSH, CDR2 LQKENI. Trimming took 6 bases from V and 3 from J, leaving 18 bases between them. The CDR3 spans 15 residues. CDR3 protein: CASSDQGWDFYEQYF. The CDR3 region has the DNA TGTGCCAGCTCGGATCAGGGGTGGGATTTCTACGAGCAGTACTTC.

V and J are TRBV28 and TRBJ1-2; no firm D call. Between the trimmed V and J ends, which lost 2 bases and 7 bases, there was a span of 8 bases. Germline V lookup: CDR1 MDHEN, CDR2 SYDVKM. The CDR3 consists of 12 residues. Here the CDR3 DNA reads TGTGCCAGCAGTTTAGTGCAGCGTGGCTACACCTTC. Residues: CASSLVQRGYTF.

This chain connects TRBV2 to TRBJ2-1, with 9 bases lining up with TRBD2. The V segment lost 6 bases and the J segment 6 bases; nucleotides outside the gene matches: 6. Germline CDR1 reads SNHLY; CDR2 reads FYNNEI. The CDR3 totals 14 residues. The CDR3 DNA reads as TGTGCCAGCAGGAGCCTAGCGGGGTTCAATGAGCAGTTCTTC. This gives the protein CASRSLAGFNEQFF.